This T cell receptor beta chain was retrieved from a study of cytomegalovirus exposure and HLA in healthy donors. Study findings and constraints: In an earlier analysis, most TCR beta V segments were productive about 90% or about 30% of the time. Only CMV serostatus was available as immune exposure information.

Unrecorded immune exposures were likely, despite nominal health at sampling. Primers included in the PCR were 60 Vbeta and 13 Jbeta primers. Sequencing was performed with immunoSEQ multiplex PCR; in TCRdb, only in-frame clones are kept and a portion is missing. Of some 100,000 clones listed, about 75% are singletons. This CDR3 region has 13 residues. V was cut by 0 bases and J by 2 bases, with 8 bases left in between. Germline assignment: CDR1 GTSNPN and CDR2 SVGIG (reference sequence). As to this clone: Its specificity is unknown.

The chain couples TRBV30 to TRBJ2-7; tentatively, D is TRBD1 (5 bases). This TCR came from a male donor in good health and CMV-seropositive. Sequencing input: PBMCs. The CDR3 DNA is TGTGCCTGGAGTGTAACAGGAGCCTACGAGCAGTACTTC. Translated, it gives CAWSVTGAYEQYF.